A single TCR beta chain is shown here with its context. Its antigen is currently unknown. Sequencing was performed with immunoSEQ multiplex PCR; in TCRdb, only in-frame clones are kept and a portion is missing. The table has some 100,000 clones, around 90% seen once. The germline V gene has CDR1 SGHRS and CDR2 YFSETQ. Trimming removed 3 bases from V and 2 bases from J; junction bases left unmatched: 10. CDR3 length equals 19 residues. This sample was taken from a study of identifying expanded T cells in peripheral blood. General observations from the study: Across healthy donors, higher total template counts meant significantly greater approximately 2-week count variance.

No infections or other immune events were documented during collection. The chain carries TRBV5-1 and TRBJ2-6; the match to TRBD1 covers 11 bases. Sequencing used blood. The sequence was collected from a person aged 18 to 70 in good health. DNA of the CDR3: TGCGCCAGCAGCTCTGACAATGGACAGGGGGCGGCTGGGGCCAACGTCCTGACTTTC. Its translation: CASSSDNGQGAAGANVLTF. Combining the CDR3 with reference TRBV5-1 and TRBJ2-6 gives the whole variable domain KAGVTQTPRYLIKTRGQQVTLSCSPISGHRSVSWYQQTPGQGLQFLFEYFSETQRNKGNFPGRFSGRQFSNSRSEMNVSTLELGDSALYLCASSSDNGQGAAGANVLTFGAGSRLTVL.